This TCR beta chain was sequenced for a study of preoperative IRX-2 immunotherapy in early breast cancer. Germline V gene lookup returns CDR1 MDHEN and CDR2 SYDVKM. The CDR3 contains 14 residues. V dropped 8 bases and J dropped 2; count of bases not matched to a gene: 4. Clones were read by immunoSEQ multiplex PCR, and TCRdb kept only the in-frame ones, dropping some. The sample has around 88,000 clones, 86% seen once. Treatment specified: preoperative locoregional IRX-2 cytokine immunotherapy. Samples came from a phase Ib trial of preoperative locoregional IRX-2 cytokine immunotherapy. This clonotype was sampled from a human donor with breast cancer. The source was tumor tissue, collected after IRX-2 immunotherapy. V is TRBV28 and J is TRBJ2-3; 10 nucleotides match TRBD2. CDR3 nucleotide sequence: TGTGCCAGCGCGGGGACTAGCGTCACAGATACGCAGTATTTT. It yields the protein CASAGTSVTDTQYF.